One sample yielded the 11 T cell receptor beta chains listed below, sequenced in a study of early T cells in non-severe SARS-CoV-2 infection. TCRdb re-called the 5' RACE reads with MiXCR, one entry per CDR3 protein. The table has 70,000 to 95,000 distinct CDR3 sequences, about 15% seen once; the top ten hold roughly 0.6%. Sequencing input: whole blood. These receptors were obtained from an adult who was a healthcare worker with PCR-confirmed SARS-CoV-2 infection or an uninfected control (not recorded which).

This rearrangement joins TRBV5-5 to TRBJ1-2; TRBD1 might be the D (5 bases). CDR1 is SGHKS, CDR2 YYEKEE, per germline (reference sequence). The V gene lost 0 bases and the J gene lost 4 bases, with 16 bases spanning the gap. This CDR3 spans 16 amino acids. CDR3: CASSLAWGVSSYGYTF. CDR3 sequence (DNA): TGTGCCAGCAGCTTGGCCTGGGGGGTATCTAGCTATGGCTACACCTTC.

With respect to this clonotype: A much bigger clone sits one base away, suggesting this may be a read error. CDR3 coding DNA: TGCGCCAGCAGCTTGGCACAGAGATCCCCTAACTATGGCTACACCTTC. Amino acids: CASSLAQRSPNYGYTF. The chain couples TRBV5-1 to TRBJ1-2; D is undetermined. The CDR3 extends over 16 amino acids. Trimming left V 0 bases short and J 0 bases short, with 12 bases between. CDR1 and CDR2 from the germline V gene are SGHRS and YFSETQ.

This clonotype appeared a few times. The chain carries TRBV7-9 and TRBJ2-3; D perhaps matches TRBD1 (6 bases). CDR3 length: 16 residues. Germline loops: CDR1 SEHNR, CDR2 FQNEAQ (reference sequence). V lost 0 bases to trimming and J lost 4 bases, with 14 bases between them. DNA of the CDR3: TGTGCCAGCAGCTTAGCGGGCAGGGGAAGAGCAGATACGCAGTATTTT. This encodes CASSLAGRGRADTQYF.

This clonotype was detected only a few times. J is TRBJ2-1 and V is TRBV28; weak D call: TRBD1 (6 bases). V shed 3 bases and J shed 13 bases, with 13 bases lying between them. Per germline, CDR1 MDHEN and CDR2 SYDVKM. CDR3 size: 12 residues. The CDR3 loop is CASSFPGVPQFF. The CDR3 DNA reads TGTGCCAGCAGTTTCCCAGGGGTGCCACAGTTCTTC.

As for this clonotype: A read error may produce the germline difference seen at one junction end. The chain carries TRBV6-1 and TRBJ2-3; a weak D match, TRBD2 (6 bases). CDR1 and CDR2 (germline): MNHNS, SASEGT. The CDR3 is 11 residues long. DNA of the CDR3: TGTACCAGCCGTGGAGGGGCACCGGGGAATTTT. Protein product: CTSRGGAPGNF.

This clonotype was seen a few times. The chain is built from TRBV19 and TRBJ2-2; TRBD1 might be the D (6 bases). Trimming cost V 4 bases and J 2 bases, with 14 bases left between them. Germline V CDR1 and CDR2: LNHDA, SQIVND (reference sequence). This CDR3 spans 16 amino acids. The DNA of the CDR3 is TGTGCCAGTAGTAGCTGGAGGACAGAAAACACCGGGGAGCTGTTTTTT. Protein sequence: CASSSWRTENTGELFF.

This clonotype was seen more than once but under ten times. The CDR3 sequence is CASSPARSTDTQYF. The CDR3 nucleotides read TGTGCCAGCAGCCCCGCCAGGAGCACAGATACGCAGTATTTT. The rearrangement links TRBV7-3 to TRBJ2-3; D gene unclear. V was clipped by 5 bases and J by 0 bases, with 9 bases between them. This CDR3 comprises 14 residues. Germline CDR1 reads SGHTA; CDR2 reads FQGTGA.

This clonotype was picked up many times. The gene calls are TRBV6-5 and TRBJ2-1; D uncertain. CDR1 is MNHEY and CDR2 is SVGAGI in the germline V gene. Trimming took off 2 bases at V and 3 bases at J, with 11 bases between the two ends. The CDR3 loop spans 15 amino acids. In nucleotides, the CDR3 is TGTGCCAGCAGTTACGGTGGGGTTGGCTACAATGAGCAGTTCTTC. Protein sequence: CASSYGGVGYNEQFF.

This clonotype was seen a handful of times. V and J are TRBV20-1 and TRBJ1-2; the D gene is possibly TRBD1 (5 bases). V lost 3 bases to trimming and J lost 5 bases, with 10 bases between them. The CDR3 is 12 residues long. Germline V gene data show CDR1 as DFQATT and CDR2 as SNEGSKA (reference sequence). The CDR3 nucleotides read TGCAGTGCTAGTCAGGGTCGGTATGGCTACACCTTC. Translating gives CSASQGRYGYTF.

The J gene is TRBJ1-1, the V gene TRBV29-1; 9 positions agree with TRBD1. The CDR3 runs to 13 residues. Losses at the gene ends were 7 bases for V and 1 base for J; bases not matched to a gene: 4. The V gene's germline CDR1 is SQVTM and CDR2 ANQGSEA. As DNA, the CDR3 is TGCAGCGCCCGGGGACAGGGGAACACTGAAGCTTTCTTT. Protein product: CSARGQGNTEAFF.

The chain uses TRBV15 and TRBJ2-7, with D perhaps matching TRBD2 (6 bases). CDR3 length: 16 residues. V was clipped by 1 base and J by 3 bases, with 16 bases between them. Germline CDR1 LNHNV, CDR2 YYDKDF (reference sequence). The CDR3 DNA is TGTGCCACCAGCAGAGTCATTAGCGCCGGGAGCTACGAGCAGTACGTC. Translating gives CATSRVISAGSYEQYV.